The source of this T cell receptor beta chain is a study of T cell responses to AZD1222 COVID-19 vaccine. This table comes from immunoSEQ multiplex PCR, and its TCRdb copy is limited to in-frame clones, with some not included. This table has roughly 150,000 clones, roughly 92% appearing once. V trimming: 5 bases; J trimming: 6 bases; junction bases outside the gene matches: 13. The germline gives CDR1 MNHEY, CDR2 SMNVEV (reference sequence). The CDR3 length is 17 residues. This rearrangement joins TRBV27 to TRBJ2-7; 13 bases match TRBD2. The sequence derives from an adult in good health. This sample comprised peripheral blood, obtained on day 0 of AZD1222 vaccination. CDR3 residues: CASSPSGTSGINGEQYF. In DNA form, the CDR3 reads TGTGCCAGCAGTCCATCCGGGACTAGCGGGATAAATGGCGAGCAGTACTTC.